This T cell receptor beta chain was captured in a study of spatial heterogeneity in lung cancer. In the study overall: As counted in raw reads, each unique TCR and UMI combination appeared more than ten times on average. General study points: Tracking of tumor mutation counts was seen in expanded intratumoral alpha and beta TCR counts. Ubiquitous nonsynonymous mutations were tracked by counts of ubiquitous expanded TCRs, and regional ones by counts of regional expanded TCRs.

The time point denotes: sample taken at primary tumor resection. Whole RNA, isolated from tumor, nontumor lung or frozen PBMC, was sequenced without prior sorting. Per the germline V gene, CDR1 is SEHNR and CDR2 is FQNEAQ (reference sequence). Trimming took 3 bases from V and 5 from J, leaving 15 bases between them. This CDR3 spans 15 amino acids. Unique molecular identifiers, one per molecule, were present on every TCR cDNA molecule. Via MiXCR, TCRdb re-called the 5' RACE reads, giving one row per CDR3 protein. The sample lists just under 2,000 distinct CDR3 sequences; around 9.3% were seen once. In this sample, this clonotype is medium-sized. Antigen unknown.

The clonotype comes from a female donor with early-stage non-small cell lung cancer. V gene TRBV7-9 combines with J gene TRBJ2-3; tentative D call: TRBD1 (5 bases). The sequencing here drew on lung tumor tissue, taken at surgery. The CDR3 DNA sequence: TGTGCCAGCAGCTTGCTCTCGACAGCTAAAGATACGCAGTATTTT. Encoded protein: CASSLLSTAKDTQYF.